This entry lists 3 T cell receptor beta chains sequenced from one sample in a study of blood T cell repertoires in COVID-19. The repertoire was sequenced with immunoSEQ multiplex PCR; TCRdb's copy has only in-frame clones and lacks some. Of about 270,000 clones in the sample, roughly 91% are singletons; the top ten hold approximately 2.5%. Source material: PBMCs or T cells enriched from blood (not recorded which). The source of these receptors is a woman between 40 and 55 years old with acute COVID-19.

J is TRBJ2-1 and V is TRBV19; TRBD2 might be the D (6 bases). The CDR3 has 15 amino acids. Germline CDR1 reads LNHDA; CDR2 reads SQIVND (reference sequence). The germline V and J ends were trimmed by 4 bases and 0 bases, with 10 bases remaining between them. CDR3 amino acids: CASSNDGSSYNEQFF. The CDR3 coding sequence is TGTGCCAGTAGTAACGACGGGAGCTCCTACAATGAGCAGTTCTTC.

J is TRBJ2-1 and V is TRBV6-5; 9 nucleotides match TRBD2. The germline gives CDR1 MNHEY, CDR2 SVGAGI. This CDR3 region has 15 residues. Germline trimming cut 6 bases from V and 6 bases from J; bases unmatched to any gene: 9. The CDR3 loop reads CASRDGGGAPNEQFF. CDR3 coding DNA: TGTGCCAGCAGAGATGGCGGGGGGGCCCCCAATGAGCAGTTCTTC.

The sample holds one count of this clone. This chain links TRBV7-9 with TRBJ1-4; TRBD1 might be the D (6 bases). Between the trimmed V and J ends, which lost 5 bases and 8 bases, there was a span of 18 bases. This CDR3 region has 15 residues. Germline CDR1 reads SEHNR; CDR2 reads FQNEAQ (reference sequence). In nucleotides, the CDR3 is TGTGCCAGCAGCCTTCCGACAGGTGCGGGCGAAAAACTGTTTTTT. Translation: CASSLPTGAGEKLFF.